The T cell receptor (delta chain) under discussion was sequenced for a study of gamma-delta chains in newborns, infants, children. In the study overall: Microbial exposure reportedly drives polyclonal innate γδ T cell expansion after birth.

This clone was counted between two and nine times. The TCRdb protein fails to match the DNA translation at residue 8; the protein reported here was translated from the DNA. TCRdb redid the clone calls on the reads with CATT. This table holds 8,900 or so delta-chain clones, 1.6% found once. The sequenced sample was blood. This TCR came from a child who was a newborn, infant or young child, either healthy, febrile or measles-vaccinated (not recorded which).

The CDR3 loop is CALGPPKPYWGIRGTDKLIF. The DNA for the CDR3 is TGTGCTCTTGGTCCCCCCAAGCCTTACTGGGGGATACGGGGCACCGATAAACTCATCTTT. This chain links TRDV1 with TRDJ1, with 13 bases fitting TRDD3. There are 20 residues in the CDR3. Germline CDR1 reads TSWWSYY; CDR2 reads QGS. After removal of 6 bases from V and 1 base from J, the junction contained 17 bases not matched to a gene.